This entry lists 24 T cell receptor beta chains sequenced from one sample in a study of blood T cell repertoires in COVID-19. Assay: immunoSEQ multiplex PCR; the TCRdb copy retains only in-frame clones and omits some. The repertoire consists of some 250,000 clones, with around 88% occurring once and the leading ten covering 3.3%. The sample taken for sequencing was PBMCs or T cells enriched from blood (not recorded which). These receptors were taken from a woman in her 40s with acute COVID-19.

The chain employs TRBV5-1 and TRBJ2-5; D gene ambiguous. The germline V gene encodes CDR1 SGHRS and CDR2 YFSETQ. V dropped 0 bases and J dropped 5 bases, with 8 bases sitting between them. The CDR3 runs to 13 residues. CDR3 residues: CASSLGPVETQYF. The DNA of the CDR3 is TGCGCCAGCAGCTTGGGCCCGGTTGAGACCCAGTACTTC.

Details on this clone: Other DNA sequences in this sample translate to the same CDR3. As DNA, the CDR3 is TGTGCCTGGAGTGGAGGCTACGAGCAGTACTTC. Residues: CAWSGGYEQYF. V and J are TRBV30 and TRBJ2-7, with D unclear. CDR1 and CDR2 from the germline V gene are GTSNPN and SVGIG (reference sequence). CDR3 size: 11 residues. Trimming pared 1 base from V and 3 bases from J, leaving 4 bases between.

The V gene is TRBV19, the J gene TRBJ2-2, with 8 bases fitting TRBD2. The ends lost 5 bases at V and 6 bases at J; junction bases unmatched: 8. Per the germline V gene, CDR1 is LNHDA and CDR2 is SQIVND (reference sequence). The CDR3 is 15 amino acids. CDR3 sequence: CASSESAGEAGELFF. Written as DNA, the CDR3 is TGTGCCAGTAGTGAATCAGCGGGGGAGGCCGGGGAGCTGTTTTTT.

This chain's CDR3 is CASSLGLAGINEQFF. In DNA form, the CDR3 reads TGTGCCAGCAGCTTGGGGCTAGCGGGAATCAATGAGCAGTTCTTC. The chain joins TRBV5-5 to TRBJ2-1, with 9 bases matching TRBD2. Germline V gene lookup returns CDR1 SGHKS and CDR2 YYEKEE (reference sequence). The J segment lost 6 bases and the V segment lost 0 bases, leaving 4 bases of the junction unmatched. CDR3 length: 15 amino acids. The complete variable domain, with remaining parts taken from reference TRBV5-5 and TRBJ2-1, reads DAGVTQSPTHLIKTRGQQVTLRCSPISGHKSVSWYQQVLGQGPQFIFQYYEKEERGRGNFPDRFSARQFPNYSSELNVNALLLGDSALYLCASSLGLAGINEQFFGPGTRLTVL.

The chain couples TRBV9 to TRBJ2-1, with TRBD1 identical over 8 bases. Per germline, CDR1 SGDLS and CDR2 YYNGEE. The J segment lost 9 bases and the V segment lost 2 bases, leaving 7 bases of the junction unmatched. This CDR3 comprises 14 residues. CDR3 amino acids: CASSVSSGGAEQFF. In nucleotides, the CDR3 is TGTGCCAGCAGCGTCAGTTCAGGGGGCGCTGAGCAGTTCTTC. Filled out from reference TRBV9 and TRBJ2-1, the complete variable domain reads DSGVTQTPKHLITATGQRVTLRCSPRSGDLSVYWYQQSLDQGLQFLIQYYNGEERAKGNILERFSAQQFPDLHSELNLSSLELGDSALYFCASSVSSGGAEQFFGPGTRLTVL.

The genes are TRBV9 and TRBJ2-6; D perhaps matches TRBD2 (5 bases). Trimming cost V 0 bases and J 4 bases, with 8 bases left between them. CDR1 is SGDLS, CDR2 YYNGEE, per germline. The CDR3 loop spans 15 amino acids. The CDR3 here is CASSVAGSGANVLTF. CDR3 nucleotides: TGTGCCAGCAGCGTAGCGGGATCCGGGGCCAACGTCCTGACTTTC. Together with reference TRBV9 and TRBJ2-6, the CDR3 gives the full variable domain: DSGVTQTPKHLITATGQRVTLRCSPRSGDLSVYWYQQSLDQGLQFLIQYYNGEERAKGNILERFSAQQFPDLHSELNLSSLELGDSALYFCASSVAGSGANVLTFGAGSRLTVL.

J is TRBJ2-1 and V is TRBV6-5; TRBD1 matches 9 bases. Germline V gene lookup returns CDR1 MNHEY and CDR2 SVGAGI. The V gene end was trimmed by 8 bases and the J gene end by 9 bases; junction bases not matched to a gene: 11. The CDR3 contains 14 residues. DNA for the CDR3: TGTGCCAGCGATAAGGGACAGGGTTGGGTTGAGCAGTTCTTC. Encoded protein: CASDKGQGWVEQFF.

The CDR3 coding sequence is TGTGCCAGCAGTGGGACGGGGATCTCCTACGAGCAGTACTTC. Translated, it gives CASSGTGISYEQYF. This rearrangement joins TRBV2 to TRBJ2-7; D perhaps matches TRBD2 (5 bases). CDR3 size: 14 residues. CDR1 SNHLY and CDR2 FYNNEI come from the germline V gene. Deletions cut 4 bases from V and 0 bases from J, with 10 bases between.

The chain combines TRBV11-1 with TRBJ2-2; D may be TRBD2 (5 bases). Trimming pared 5 bases from V and 5 bases from J, leaving 15 bases between. Germline V gives CDR1 SGHAT, CDR2 FQDESV (reference sequence). This CDR3 contains 15 residues. The CDR3 DNA is TGTGCCAGCAGCAAGAGGGCGCCGCGGACCGGGGAGCTGTTTTTT. Amino acid sequence: CASSKRAPRTGELFF.

The chain employs TRBV7-2 and TRBJ1-1; a weak D match, TRBD1 (6 bases). Germline loops: CDR1 SGHTA, CDR2 FQGNSA. This CDR3 comprises 13 residues. The V end was cut by 1 base, the J end by 6 bases, with 9 bases between. As DNA, the CDR3 is TGTGCCAGCAGCTTAGACAGGGCCGCTGAAGCTTTCTTT. It yields the protein CASSLDRAAEAFF. Full variable domain (missing parts from reference TRBV7-2 and TRBJ1-1): GAGVSQSPSNKVTEKGKDVELRCDPISGHTALYWYRQSLGQGLEFLIYFQGNSAPDKSGLPSDRFSAERTGGSVSTLTIQRTQQEDSAVYLCASSLDRAAEAFFGQGTRLTVV.

This rearrangement joins TRBV5-1 to TRBJ2-1; the match to TRBD2 covers 13 bases. The trim removed 5 bases at V and 7 bases at J, leaving 6 bases unmatched. The CDR3 covers 15 residues. Germline-derived CDR1 and CDR2 are SGHRS and YFSETQ. As DNA, the CDR3 is TGCGCCAGCAGTTGGGGACTAGCGGGGCAAAATGAGCAGTTCTTC. This codes for CASSWGLAGQNEQFF. The full variable domain, rest sourced from reference TRBV5-1 and TRBJ2-1, is KAGVTQTPRYLIKTRGQQVTLSCSPISGHRSVSWYQQTPGQGLQFLFEYFSETQRNKGNFPGRFSGRQFSNSRSEMNVSTLELGDSALYLCASSWGLAGQNEQFFGPGTRLTVL.

The CDR3 DNA reads TGTGCCAGCAGTGACACGAGAGAGACCCAGTACTTC. Protein product: CASSDTRETQYF. The gene calls are TRBV6-1 and TRBJ2-5; D ambiguous. Deletions cut 3 bases from V and 4 bases from J, with 6 bases between. CDR3 length: 12 amino acids. Germline V gives CDR1 MNHNS, CDR2 SASEGT.

In nucleotides, the CDR3 is TGTGCCAGCAGCCCTCGAATCCGGACAGGCGAGCAGTACTTC. Residues: CASSPRIRTGEQYF. This chain connects TRBV11-3 to TRBJ2-7; 7 bases are shared with TRBD1. Germline CDR1 SGHNT, CDR2 YENEEA. The CDR3 spans 14 residues. J lost 6 bases, V lost 5 bases, and 10 bases had no gene match.

V gene TRBV5-4 combines with J gene TRBJ2-7; the match to TRBD2 covers 12 bases. Losses at the gene ends were 7 bases for V and 2 bases for J; bases not matched to a gene: 1. The CDR3 has 13 amino acids. Germline V gene sequence: CDR1 SGHNT, CDR2 YYREEE (reference sequence). CDR3 bases: TGTGCCAGCTGGACTAGCGGGACCTACGAGCAGTACTTC. Translating it yields CASWTSGTYEQYF.

The chain combines TRBV2 with TRBJ1-5, with a weak D call TRBD1 (5 bases). The CDR3 has 13 residues. Germline assignment: CDR1 SNHLY and CDR2 FYNNEI. The V end lost 7 bases, the J end lost 7 bases, and 14 bases lay between the germline ends. CDR3 region: CASTLLTEQPQHF. DNA for the CDR3: TGTGCCAGCACTCTCCTGACAGAGCAGCCCCAGCATTTT.

V usage is TRBV3-1 (or the pseudogene TRBV3-2) and J usage is TRBJ1-2; D is possibly TRBD1 (5 bases). The CDR3 loop spans 14 amino acids. V lost 4 bases to trimming and J lost 5 bases, with 14 bases between them. Germline CDR1 reads LGHDT; CDR2 reads YNNKEL (reference sequence). The CDR3 DNA reads as TGTGCCAGCAGCCGTTCAGGGTCCCCTTATGGCTACACCTTC. Protein: CASSRSGSPYGYTF.

This chain joins TRBV27 and TRBJ2-1; D is unclear. Germline assignment: CDR1 MNHEY and CDR2 SMNVEV (reference sequence). Deletions cut 3 bases from V and 0 bases from J, with 3 bases between. This CDR3 has 13 residues. The CDR3 DNA sequence: TGTGCCAGCAGTTTCATCTCCTACAATGAGCAGTTCTTC. Residues: CASSFISYNEQFF.

The chain uses TRBV10-3 and TRBJ2-7, with 10 bases matching TRBD2. This CDR3 region has 14 residues. Germline CDR1 reads ENHRY; CDR2 reads SYGVKD. The J segment lost 2 bases and the V segment lost 6 bases, leaving 4 bases of the junction unmatched. CDR3 DNA: TGTGCCATCAGAGACCTAGCGGGAGCCTACGAGCAGTACTTC. Translated: CAIRDLAGAYEQYF.

The rearrangement links TRBV11-3 to TRBJ2-1, with TRBD2 matching over 9 bases. The V gene end was trimmed by 2 bases and the J gene end by 2 bases; junction bases not matched to a gene: 7. Germline V gives CDR1 SGHNT, CDR2 YENEEA. The CDR3 contains 17 residues. The CDR3 DNA is TGTGCCAGCAGCTTATATGTAGGCGGGAGGGCCTACAATGAGCAGTTCTTC. Residues: CASSLYVGGRAYNEQFF. Based on the CDR3 plus reference TRBV11-3 and TRBJ2-1, the full variable domain is EAGVVQSPRYKIIEKKQPVAFWCNPISGHNTLYWYLQNLGQGPELLIRYENEEAVDDSQLPKDRFSAERLKGVDSTLKIQPAELGDSAVYLCASSLYVGGRAYNEQFFGPGTRLTVL.

A few counts support this clone. The chain has TRBV3-1 (or the pseudogene TRBV3-2) and TRBJ2-1; D may be TRBD1 (6 bases). The CDR3 has 14 amino acids. Germline CDR1 reads LGHDT; CDR2 reads YNNKEL (reference sequence). V was clipped by 4 bases and J by 4 bases, with 11 bases between them. CDR3 bases: TGTGCCAGCAGCCCTCCAGGGGTGTACAATGAGCAGTTCTTC. Translated: CASSPPGVYNEQFF.

V gene TRBV4-1 combines with J gene TRBJ1-3; TRBD1 aligns across 8 bases. V was clipped by 4 bases and J by 4 bases; unmatched bases: 6. Germline loops: CDR1 MGHRA, CDR2 YSYEKL. The CDR3 is 15 amino acids. The DNA of the CDR3 is TGCGCCAGCAGCCGTTGGACAGGGAACGGAAACACCATATATTTT. Residues: CASSRWTGNGNTIYF.

The chain carries TRBV7-9 and TRBJ1-4; D possibly corresponds to TRBD1 (6 bases). The germline CDR1 and CDR2 sequences are SEHNR and FQNEAQ (reference sequence). Trimming left V 7 bases short and J 10 bases short, with 19 bases between. The CDR3 spans 14 residues. CDR3 residues: CASNPGAYLGKLFF. CDR3 sequence (DNA): TGTGCCAGCAACCCAGGGGCATATTTGGGAAAACTGTTTTTT.

This clone was seen a single time. The CDR3 loop reads CAISVRERNNEQFF. As DNA, the CDR3 is TGTGCCATCAGTGTCCGGGAGAGGAACAATGAGCAGTTCTTC. The chain uses TRBV10-3 and TRBJ2-1; possible D gene TRBD2, 6 bases. Germline CDR1 and CDR2: ENHRY and SYGVKD. Trimming shortened V by 4 bases and J by 5 bases, and 12 bases separated the two germline ends. This CDR3 has 14 residues.

The DNA of the CDR3 is TGTGCCAGCTCACCAACCGGGAGGGCCACAGAGACCCAGTACTTC. Amino acids: CASSPTGRATETQYF. The chain recombines TRBV18 with TRBJ2-5, with TRBD2 matching 8 bases. Germline V gives CDR1 KGHSH, CDR2 LQKENI. V lost 2 bases to trimming and J lost 4 bases; unmatched junction nucleotides: 6. CDR3 size: 15 residues.